Presented here are 28 T cell receptor beta chains from one specimen sequenced in a study of brain metastases from non-small cell lung cancer. The protocol was immunoSEQ multiplex PCR, while the TCRdb copy is restricted to in-frame clones and leaves out a portion. Of roughly 2,600 clones detected, approximately 85% appear once; the ten largest clones hold around 5.9%. Material for sequencing was primary lung tumor tissue. These receptors came from a donor aged 40 or over with non-small cell lung cancer.

On this clone itself: The same CDR3 arises from other DNA sequences in this sample as well. This sequence joins TRBV7-2 and TRBJ1-1; D not resolved. CDR1 and CDR2 from the germline V gene are SGHTA and FQGNSA. V was clipped by 6 bases and J by 4 bases, with 12 bases between them. The CDR3 totals 13 residues. CDR3 sequence: CASRHPAGTEAFF. The CDR3 DNA is TGTGCCAGCAGACATCCGGCAGGCACTGAAGCTTTCTTT.

The genes are TRBV6-5 and TRBJ2-5; no reliable D call. Germline lookup yields CDR1 MNHEY and CDR2 SVGAGI. Trimming removed 7 bases at V and 5 bases at J, with 14 bases between. This CDR3 contains 13 residues. The CDR3 loop is CASTLAPSETQYF. In DNA, the CDR3 is TGTGCCAGCACCCTCGCGCCCAGTGAGACCCAGTACTTC.

This sequence joins TRBV2 and TRBJ1-5; 7 bases fit TRBD1. The V segment lost 3 bases and the J segment 3 bases; nucleotides outside the gene matches: 8. Germline CDR1 is SNHLY and CDR2 is FYNNEI. The CDR3 has 16 residues. The CDR3: CASSDRPGQYNQPQHF. The CDR3 region has the DNA TGTGCCAGCAGTGACCGCCCGGGACAGTACAATCAGCCCCAGCATTTT.

The rearrangement joins TRBV2 to TRBJ1-5, with D unresolved. V lost 6 bases, J lost 7 bases, and 13 bases lay in between. The CDR3 loop spans 13 amino acids. Germline CDR1 and CDR2: SNHLY and FYNNEI. The CDR3 sequence is CASSVGFYQPQHF. As DNA, the CDR3 is TGTGCCAGCAGCGTAGGGTTTTACCAGCCCCAGCATTTT.

This sequence joins TRBV12-3 or TRBV12-4 and TRBJ2-3, with a possible D match to TRBD1 (5 bases). There are 13 residues in the CDR3. Trimming removed 3 bases at V and 7 bases at J, with 11 bases between. The DNA of the CDR3 is TGTGCCAGCAGTTTCTTTAGGGGAAATACGCAGTATTTT. Protein sequence: CASSFFRGNTQYF.

The gene calls are TRBV7-2 and TRBJ2-7; D might be TRBD2 (5 bases). Germline CDR1 SGHTA, CDR2 FQGNSA. CDR3 size: 17 residues. The V end was cut by 1 base, the J end by 0 bases, with 16 bases between. The CDR3 sequence: CASSLGPYGVNSYEQYF. The CDR3, as DNA: TGTGCCAGCAGCTTAGGTCCCTACGGGGTTAACTCCTACGAGCAGTACTTC.

The rearrangement uses TRBV2 and TRBJ2-4; D unresolved. Germline V gene data show CDR1 as SNHLY and CDR2 as FYNNEI. CDR3 length: 10 amino acids. Trimming removed 5 bases at V and 8 bases at J, with 4 bases between. The CDR3 sequence: CASSWDIQYF. The CDR3 DNA reads as TGTGCCAGCAGTTGGGACATTCAGTACTTC.

On this clone: Other DNA sequences within the sample encode an identical CDR3. The rearrangement joins TRBV21-1 to TRBJ2-4; TRBD1 is taken as the D call from the table, unchecked against the DNA. TRBV21-1 is noted as a pseudogene. The CDR3 has 12 amino acids. The CDR3 region is CASSSQKNIQYF. In DNA, the CDR3 is TGTGCCAGCAGCTCTCAGAAAAACATTCAGTACTTC.

The rearrangement links TRBV2 to TRBJ2-7, with no clear D. With 2 bases removed from V and 3 bases from J, the gap between germline ends came to 5 bases. The CDR3 totals 12 residues. Germline CDR1 SNHLY, CDR2 FYNNEI. The CDR3 here is CASSENHYEQYF. In DNA form, the CDR3 reads TGTGCCAGCAGTGAAAACCACTACGAGCAGTACTTC.

This rearrangement joins TRBV25-1 to TRBJ2-3, with D unresolved. CDR1 MGHDK and CDR2 SYGVNS come from the germline V gene. V lost 3 bases, J lost 2 bases, and 12 bases lay in between. This CDR3 has 15 amino acids. The CDR3 spells CASSDSEFVTDTQYF. CDR3 sequence (DNA): TGTGCCAGCAGTGATTCGGAGTTCGTCACAGATACGCAGTATTTT.

Concerning this clone: At one of its ends the junction is not consistent with the germline gene, which may arise from a read error. This chain links TRBV5-6 with TRBJ1-2; a possible D gene is TRBD1 (6 bases). The V gene's germline CDR1 is SGHDT and CDR2 YYEEEE. This CDR3 has 14 residues. As DNA, the CDR3 is TGTGCCAGCAGATTGGGGGGGCCGTACTATGGCTACACCTTC. Translating it yields CASRLGGPYYGYTF.

A word on this clone: Other DNA variants within this sample encode the same CDR3. The gene calls are TRBV5-1 and TRBJ2-1; D unclear. Trimming shortened V by 3 bases and J by 10 bases, and 11 bases separated the two germline ends. Germline-derived CDR1 and CDR2 are SGHRS and YFSETQ. The CDR3 consists of 12 residues. The CDR3 sequence: CASSWDSIEQFF. The DNA for the CDR3 is TGCGCCAGCAGCTGGGATAGCATCGAGCAGTTCTTC.

The chain employs TRBV20-1 and TRBJ2-7; D gene ambiguous. This CDR3 spans 11 amino acids. The germline CDR1 and CDR2 sequences are DFQATT and SNEGSKA (reference sequence). V lost 7 bases and J lost 3, with 10 bases in between. The CDR3 DNA sequence: TGCAGTGGAGACTCGAACTACGAGCAGTACTTC. Residues: CSGDSNYEQYF.

The V call is TRBV18, the J call TRBJ2-7; TRBD1 agrees at 11 bases. Germline CDR1 is KGHSH and CDR2 is LQKENI. The V segment lost 5 bases and the J segment 6 bases; nucleotides outside the gene matches: 3. The CDR3 runs 13 residues. CDR3 bases: TGTGCCAGCTCAGGACAGGGGGCGGCCGAGCAGTACTTC. It is translated as CASSGQGAAEQYF.

About this clone itself: Different DNA sequences within this sample yield the same CDR3. The V and J genes are TRBV6-1 and TRBJ2-7, with D perhaps TRBD2 (5 bases). The CDR3 covers 15 residues. V was pared by 2 bases and J by 0 bases, with 11 bases between. Per the germline V gene, CDR1 is MNHNS and CDR2 is SASEGT. In DNA form, the CDR3 reads TGTGCCAGCAGTGAACTAGTAGCGAGCTCCTACGAGCAGTACTTC. As protein: CASSELVASSYEQYF.

The V gene is TRBV7-6, the J gene TRBJ2-2; possibly TRBD2 for D (5 bases). Germline V gene lookup returns CDR1 SGHVS and CDR2 FNYEAQ. The CDR3 runs to 15 residues. Trimming removed 3 bases at V and 7 bases at J, with 15 bases between. DNA for the CDR3: TGTGCCAGCAGCTTTGACTATCTCTCGAACGGGGAGCTGTTTTTT. Residues: CASSFDYLSNGELFF.

J is TRBJ2-5 and V is TRBV19; no clear D gene. Trimming took off 6 bases at V and 3 bases at J, with 11 bases between the two ends. The CDR3 spans 13 residues. The germline V gene encodes CDR1 LNHDA and CDR2 SQIVND (reference sequence). The CDR3 region is CASRDLLKETQYF. In DNA form, the CDR3 reads TGTGCCAGTAGGGACCTCCTCAAAGAGACCCAGTACTTC.

This clone was counted a single time. V gene TRBV2 combines with J gene TRBJ1-4; possibly TRBD1 for D (6 bases). The CDR3 has 14 residues. Trimming shortened V by 1 base and J by 8 bases, and 11 bases separated the two germline ends. CDR1 SNHLY and CDR2 FYNNEI come from the germline V gene. CDR3 sequence (DNA): TGTGCCAGCAGTGAAGACAGGGTAGTGGAAAAACTGTTTTTT. Protein sequence: CASSEDRVVEKLFF.

This chain connects TRBV6-5 to TRBJ1-1; 7 nucleotides align to TRBD1. Per the germline V gene, CDR1 is MNHEY and CDR2 is SVGAGI. J lost 5 bases, V lost 7 bases, and 10 bases had no gene match. CDR3 length: 14 amino acids. The CDR3 is CASTQRGRETEAFF. For the CDR3, the DNA is TGTGCCAGCACTCAAAGGGGGCGAGAGACTGAAGCTTTCTTT.

The rearrangement uses TRBV30 and TRBJ1-5; 8 bases are shared with TRBD1. Trimming cost V 2 bases and J 7 bases; bases outside gene matches: 7. CDR1 is GTSNPN and CDR2 is SVGIG in the germline V gene (reference sequence). The CDR3 is made up of 14 amino acids. The CDR3 DNA is TGTGCCTGGAGTCGCGACAGGGGCGGGCAGCCCCAGCATTTT. This sequence encodes CAWSRDRGGQPQHF.

This clone is a singleton in its sample. V and J are TRBV5-1 and TRBJ1-2; 10 nucleotides agree with TRBD1. There are 14 residues in the CDR3. V shed 3 bases, J shed 4 bases, and the junction held 3 bases outside the gene matches. Per the germline V gene, CDR1 is SGHRS and CDR2 is YFSETQ. CDR3 coding DNA: TGCGCCAGCAGCTGGGACAGGGGCCCCTATGGCTACACCTTC. The encoded protein is CASSWDRGPYGYTF.

Concerning this clone: Relative to the germline gene, one junction end is altered; a read error may explain this. The gene calls are TRBV5-6 and TRBJ1-1, with unresolved D. The germline V gene encodes CDR1 SGHDT and CDR2 YYEEEE. The CDR3 is 13 amino acids. The CDR3 protein is CASSLGTTPEVFF. The CDR3, as DNA: TGTGCCAGCAGCTTGGGGACTACCCCTGAAGTTTTCTTT.

The rearrangement links TRBV6-6 to TRBJ2-5; D ambiguous. Germline V gives CDR1 MNHNY, CDR2 SVGAGI (reference sequence). V was clipped by 0 bases and J by 5 bases, with 13 bases between them. The CDR3 consists of 15 residues. The CDR3 here is CASSYSLPPRETQYF. CDR3 bases: TGTGCCAGCAGTTACTCGTTGCCACCGCGGGAGACCCAGTACTTC.

This sequence joins TRBV28 and TRBJ1-2; possible D gene TRBD1, 6 bases. V lost 5 bases and J lost 2, with 27 bases in between. CDR3 length equals 19 residues. Germline assignment: CDR1 MDHEN and CDR2 SYDVKM. The CDR3 DNA follows: TGTGCCAGCAGTGCCTTTTTCGACCCCTACCGGGACAAGAACTATGGCTACACCTTC. This sequence encodes CASSAFFDPYRDKNYGYTF.

V usage is TRBV9 and J usage is TRBJ2-1, with D maybe TRBD1 (5 bases). V was trimmed by 0 bases and J by 2 bases, leaving 15 bases between them. The CDR3 extends over 17 amino acids. CDR1 is SGDLS and CDR2 is YYNGEE in the germline V gene. CDR3 protein: CASSVGVGQGPYNEQFF. CDR3 in DNA: TGTGCCAGCAGCGTAGGGGTGGGGCAGGGCCCCTACAATGAGCAGTTCTTC.

The chain joins TRBV7-9 to TRBJ2-5; TRBD1 matches at 9 bases. The CDR3 length is 16 residues. The V gene end was trimmed by 0 bases and the J gene end by 2 bases; junction bases not matched to a gene: 4. Germline CDR1 and CDR2: SEHNR and FQNEAQ (reference sequence). The CDR3 protein is CASSLARGQGQETQYF. The DNA of the CDR3 is TGTGCCAGCAGCTTAGCGCGCGGACAGGGGCAAGAGACCCAGTACTTC.

The gene calls are TRBV15 and TRBJ2-1; TRBD1 might be the D (5 bases). The CDR3 contains 16 residues. CDR1 is LNHNV, CDR2 YYDKDF, per germline (reference sequence). V was shortened by 3 bases and J by 7 bases, with 19 bases between the two germline ends. CDR3 sequence reads: CATSRLGLSPGNEQFF. DNA of the CDR3: TGTGCCACCAGCAGGCTGGGCCTAAGCCCAGGGAATGAGCAGTTCTTC.

This clone was picked up one time. The rearrangement uses TRBV29-1 and TRBJ1-4, with unresolved D. CDR1 is SQVTM, CDR2 ANQGSEA, per germline. The CDR3 is 11 residues long. V was pared by 3 bases and J by 8 bases, with 7 bases between. The CDR3 spells CSVEAGEKLFF. The CDR3, as DNA: TGCAGCGTTGAGGCGGGGGAAAAACTGTTTTTT.